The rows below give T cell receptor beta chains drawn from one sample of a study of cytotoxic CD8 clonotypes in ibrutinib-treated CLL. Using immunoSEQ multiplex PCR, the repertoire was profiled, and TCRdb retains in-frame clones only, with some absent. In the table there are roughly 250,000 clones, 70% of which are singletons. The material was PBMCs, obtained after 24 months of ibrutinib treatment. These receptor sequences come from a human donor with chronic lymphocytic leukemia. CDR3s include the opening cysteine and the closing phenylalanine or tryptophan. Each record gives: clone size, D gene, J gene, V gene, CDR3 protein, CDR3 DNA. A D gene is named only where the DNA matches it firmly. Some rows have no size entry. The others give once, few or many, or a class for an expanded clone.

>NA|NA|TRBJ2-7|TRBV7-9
CASSLALRLVSGGEQYF
TGTGCCAGCAGCTTAGCCCTGAGACTAGTTAGCGGAGGCGAGCAGTACTTC
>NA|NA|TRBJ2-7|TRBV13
CASSLNGAGVSEQYF
TGTGCCAGCAGCCTCAACGGGGCCGGGGTTTCCGAGCAGTACTTC
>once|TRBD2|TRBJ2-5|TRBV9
CASSVTSGPGTQYF
TGTGCCAGCAGCGTAACTAGCGGCCCGGGGACCCAGTACTTC
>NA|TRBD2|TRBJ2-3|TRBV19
CASSGLAGGSTDTQYF
TGTGCCAGTAGTGGACTAGCGGGAGGGAGCACAGATACGCAGTATTTT
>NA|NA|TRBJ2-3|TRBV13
CASSREDTQYF
TGTGCCAGCAGCCGTGAAGATACGCAGTATTTT
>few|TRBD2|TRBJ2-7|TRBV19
CASSIGLAGLYEQYF
TGTGCCAGTAGTATCGGACTAGCGGGGTTATACGAGCAGTACTTC
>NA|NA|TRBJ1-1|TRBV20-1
CSARDVTEAFF
TGCAGTGCTAGAGATGTCACTGAAGCTTTCTTT
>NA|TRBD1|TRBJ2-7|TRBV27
CASSLRTGIHEQYF
TGTGCCAGCAGTTTGAGGACAGGGATCCACGAGCAGTACTTC
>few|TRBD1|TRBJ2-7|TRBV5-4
CASSWNRGATYEQYF
TGTGCCAGCAGCTGGAACAGGGGGGCAACGTACGAGCAGTACTTC
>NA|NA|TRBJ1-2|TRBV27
CASSTRGWDYGYTF
TGTGCCAGCAGTACGCGGGGGTGGGACTATGGCTACACCTTC
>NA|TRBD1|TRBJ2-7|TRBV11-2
CASSLRGTGFGEQYF
TGTGCCAGCAGCTTACGCGGGACAGGGTTTGGAGAGCAGTACTTC
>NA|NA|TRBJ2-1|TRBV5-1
CASSANYNEQFF
TGCGCCAGCAGCGCAAATTACAATGAGCAGTTCTTC
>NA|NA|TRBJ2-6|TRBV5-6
CASSLFDSGANVLTF
TGTGCCAGCAGCTTGTTCGATTCTGGGGCCAACGTCCTGACTTTC
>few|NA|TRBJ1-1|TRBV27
CASSLWNRALNTEAFF
TGTGCCAGCAGTTTATGGAACCGGGCTCTGAACACTGAAGCTTTCTTT
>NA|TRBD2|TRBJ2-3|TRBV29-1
CSAPSGIPDTQYF
TGCAGCGCCCCTAGCGGGATTCCAGATACGCAGTATTTT
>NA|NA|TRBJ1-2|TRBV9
CASSVGTDYGYTF
TGTGCCAGCAGCGTTGGGACGGACTATGGCTACACCTTC
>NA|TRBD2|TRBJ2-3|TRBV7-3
CASSSGVAGDTQYF
TGTGCCAGCAGTTCCGGAGTAGCGGGAGATACGCAGTATTTT
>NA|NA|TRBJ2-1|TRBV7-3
CASSFKGHEQFF
TGTGCCAGCAGCTTCAAGGGGCATGAGCAGTTCTTC
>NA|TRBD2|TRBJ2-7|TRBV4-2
CASRGGGPSEEQYF
TGTGCCAGCAGGGGCGGGGGGCCTAGCGAAGAGCAGTACTTC
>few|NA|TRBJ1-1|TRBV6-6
CASRRPGETNTEAFF
TGTGCCAGCAGAAGACCGGGAGAAACGAACACTGAAGCTTTCTTT
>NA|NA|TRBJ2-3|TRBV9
CASSVASSSTDTQYF
TGTGCCAGCAGCGTAGCTTCAAGTAGCACAGATACGCAGTATTTT
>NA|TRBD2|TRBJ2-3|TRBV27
CATQKGSSGNTDTQYF
TGTGCCACCCAGAAGGGGTCTAGCGGGAACACAGATACGCAGTATTTT
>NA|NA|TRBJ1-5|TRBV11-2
CASSLDGRSNQPQHF
TGTGCCAGCAGCTTAGATGGACGGAGCAATCAGCCCCAGCATTTT
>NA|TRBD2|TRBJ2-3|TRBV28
CASSLADRNTDTQYF
TGTGCCAGCAGCCTAGCGGACCGTAACACAGATACGCAGTATTTT
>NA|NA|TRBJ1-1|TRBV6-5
CASSAGLPFFAFF
TGTGCCAGCAGTGCCGGGTTGCCGTTCTTTGCTTTCTTT
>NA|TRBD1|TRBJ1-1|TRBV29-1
CSVEVLTGDTEAFF
TGCAGCGTTGAAGTACTTACAGGGGACACTGAAGCTTTCTTT
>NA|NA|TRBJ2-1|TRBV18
CASSPRRVGDNEQFF
TGTGCCAGCTCACCGCGCCGAGTGGGGGACAATGAGCAGTTCTTC
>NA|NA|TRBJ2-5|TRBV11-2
CASSLVWGQETQYF
TGTGCCAGCAGCTTAGTTTGGGGGCAAGAGACCCAGTACTTC
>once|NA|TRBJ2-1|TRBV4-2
CASSQDSREEQFF
TGTGCCAGCAGCCAAGATAGCCGGGAGGAGCAGTTCTTC
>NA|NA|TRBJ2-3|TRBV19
CASSRSTWVTDTQYF
TGTGCCAGTAGTAGGAGCACTTGGGTCACAGATACGCAGTATTTT
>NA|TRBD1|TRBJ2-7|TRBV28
CASSLAATGYYEQYF
TGTGCCAGCAGTTTGGCTGCGACAGGGTACTACGAGCAGTACTTC
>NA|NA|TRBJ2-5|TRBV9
CASSVAPVTKETQYF
TGTGCCAGCAGCGTCGCCCCGGTGACTAAAGAGACCCAGTACTTC
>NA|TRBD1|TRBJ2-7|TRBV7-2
CASSATGTVAYEQYF
TGTGCCAGCAGCGCTACCGGGACAGTGGCCTACGAGCAGTACTTC
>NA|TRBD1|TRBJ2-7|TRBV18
CASSLTGGDGGEQYF
TGTGCCAGCTCACTAACAGGGGGCGATGGGGGCGAGCAGTACTTC
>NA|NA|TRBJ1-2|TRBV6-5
CASSTESGDYYGYTF
TGTGCCAGCAGCACCGAATCAGGGGACTACTATGGCTACACCTTC
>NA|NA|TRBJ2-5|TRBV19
CASSISLMGLAQETQYF
TGTGCCAGTAGTATCTCTTTAATGGGGCTCGCCCAAGAGACCCAGTACTTC
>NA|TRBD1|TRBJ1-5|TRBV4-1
CASSPSTGTDNQPQHF
TGCGCCAGCAGCCCTTCGACCGGGACAGACAATCAGCCCCAGCATTTT
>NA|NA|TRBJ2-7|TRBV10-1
CASSEGLIYEQYF
TGCGCCAGCAGTGAGGGCCTTATCTACGAGCAGTACTTC
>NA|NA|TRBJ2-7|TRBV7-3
CASSAIDGGLSYEQYF
TGTGCCAGCAGCGCGATAGATGGGGGACTCTCCTACGAGCAGTACTTC
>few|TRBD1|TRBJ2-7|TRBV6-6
CASSYERDREGEQYF
TGTGCCAGCAGTTATGAAAGGGACAGGGAGGGCGAGCAGTACTTC
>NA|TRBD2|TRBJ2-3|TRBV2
CASKRLPSGNTDTQYF
TGTGCCAGCAAGCGGTTGCCTAGCGGGAACACAGATACGCAGTATTTT
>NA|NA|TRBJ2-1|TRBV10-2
CASSDYGIEQFF
TGCGCCAGCAGTGATTACGGGATTGAGCAGTTCTTC
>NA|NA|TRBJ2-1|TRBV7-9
CASSFLGQSNEQFF
TGTGCCAGCAGCTTTCTGGGCCAATCCAATGAGCAGTTCTTC
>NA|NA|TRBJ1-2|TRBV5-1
CASSLDFRGYTF
TGCGCCAGCAGTCTTGACTTTCGTGGCTACACCTTC
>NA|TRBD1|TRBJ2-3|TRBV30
CAWKGTGGYTQYF
TGTGCCTGGAAGGGGACAGGGGGTTATACGCAGTATTTT
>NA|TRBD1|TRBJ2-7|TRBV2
CASSEHGRGQGYEQYF
TGTGCCAGCAGTGAACATGGCAGGGGACAGGGTTACGAGCAGTACTTC
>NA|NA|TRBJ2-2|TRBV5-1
CASSFSRAVPGELFF
TGCGCCAGCAGCTTCTCTCGGGCAGTGCCCGGGGAGCTGTTTTTT
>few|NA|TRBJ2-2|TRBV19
CASSKLGTGELFF
TGTGCCAGTAGTAAACTTGGAACCGGGGAGCTGTTTTTT
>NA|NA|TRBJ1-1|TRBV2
CASAPRQATEAFF
TGTGCCAGCGCTCCCCGACAGGCCACTGAAGCTTTCTTT
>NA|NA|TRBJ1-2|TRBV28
CASTPGGDGYTF
TGTGCCAGCACCCCGGGGGGGGATGGCTACACCTTC
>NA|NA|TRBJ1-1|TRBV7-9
CASSSNTEAFF
TGTGCCAGCAGCTCGAACACTGAAGCTTTCTTT
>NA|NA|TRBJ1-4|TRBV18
CASSARALGEKLFF
TGTGCCAGCTCAGCCCGGGCCTTGGGTGAAAAACTGTTTTTT
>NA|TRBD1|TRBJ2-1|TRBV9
CASSQDRSSYNEQFF
TGTGCCAGCAGCCAGGACAGGAGCTCCTACAATGAGCAGTTCTTC
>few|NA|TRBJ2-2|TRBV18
CASSTRVTPGTGELFF
TGTGCCAGCTCAACCCGGGTTACCCCAGGCACCGGGGAGCTGTTTTTT
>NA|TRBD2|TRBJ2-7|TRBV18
CASSPIVLAGGHEQYF
TGTGCCAGCTCACCAATTGTCCTAGCGGGAGGACACGAGCAGTACTTC